This record covers a single TCR beta chain. What it recognizes is unknown. This entry belongs to a study of T cell responses to AZD1222 COVID-19 vaccine. Findings and limits, study-wide: Two AZD1222 administrations were followed by greater Spike-specific TCR breadth and depth.

CDR1 and CDR2 (germline): MDHEN, SYDVKM. V trimming: 6 bases; J trimming: 4 bases; junction bases outside the gene matches: 6. This CDR3 comprises 15 residues. The table came from immunoSEQ multiplex PCR; TCRdb's copy has only in-frame clones and leaves some out. The sample yields about 130,000 clones, roughly 93% seen once. The V call is TRBV28, the J call TRBJ1-4, with 9 bases that match TRBD1. The sequencing here drew on peripheral blood, taken on day 0 of AZD1222 vaccination. The receptor was isolated from an adult in good health. In DNA form, the CDR3 reads TGTGCCAGCAGACGGACAGGGGCACTTAATGAAAAACTGTTTTTT. It is translated as CASRRTGALNEKLFF.